The 3 T cell receptor beta chains in this list originate from one sample, sequenced in a study of PD-1 blockade in classical Hodgkin lymphoma. The method was immunoSEQ multiplex PCR; TCRdb's version includes in-frame clones alone and lacks a portion of them. The sample includes tens of thousands of clones, roughly 70% of them seen just once. Each and every patient relapsed after autologous stem cell transplantation, and patients got differing brentuximab vedotin exposure. Sample: peripheral blood mononuclear cells (PBMCs), taken at baseline. These receptors were taken from a human donor with classical Hodgkin lymphoma.

Comments on this clone: This sample includes further DNA sequences coding for the same CDR3. The chain recombines TRBV5-1 with TRBJ2-3; D is undetermined. V lost 1 base, J lost 0 bases, and 9 bases lay in between. Germline V gene lookup returns CDR1 SGHRS and CDR2 YFSETQ. This CDR3 spans 15 amino acids. The CDR3 region is CASSLRESSTDTQYF. Here the CDR3 DNA reads TGCGCCAGCAGCTTGCGAGAATCCAGCACAGATACGCAGTATTTT.

The rearrangement links TRBV11-2 to TRBJ1-2; 9 bases are shared with TRBD1. Per the germline V gene, CDR1 is SGHAT and CDR2 is FQNNGV. CDR3 length: 13 amino acids. V shed 5 bases, J shed 6 bases, and the junction held 4 bases outside the gene matches. CDR3 amino acids: CASSLGDRDGYTF. The CDR3 coding sequence is TGTGCCAGCAGCCTTGGGGACAGGGATGGCTACACCTTC.

The chain uses TRBV6-5 and TRBJ1-5; possibly TRBD1 for D (6 bases). This CDR3 is built from 11 residues. Per germline, CDR1 MNHEY and CDR2 SVGAGI. V lost 8 bases and J lost 4, with 6 bases in between. In nucleotides, the CDR3 is TGTGCCAGCGGACAGAATCAGCCCCAGCATTTT. Its protein product is CASGQNQPQHF.